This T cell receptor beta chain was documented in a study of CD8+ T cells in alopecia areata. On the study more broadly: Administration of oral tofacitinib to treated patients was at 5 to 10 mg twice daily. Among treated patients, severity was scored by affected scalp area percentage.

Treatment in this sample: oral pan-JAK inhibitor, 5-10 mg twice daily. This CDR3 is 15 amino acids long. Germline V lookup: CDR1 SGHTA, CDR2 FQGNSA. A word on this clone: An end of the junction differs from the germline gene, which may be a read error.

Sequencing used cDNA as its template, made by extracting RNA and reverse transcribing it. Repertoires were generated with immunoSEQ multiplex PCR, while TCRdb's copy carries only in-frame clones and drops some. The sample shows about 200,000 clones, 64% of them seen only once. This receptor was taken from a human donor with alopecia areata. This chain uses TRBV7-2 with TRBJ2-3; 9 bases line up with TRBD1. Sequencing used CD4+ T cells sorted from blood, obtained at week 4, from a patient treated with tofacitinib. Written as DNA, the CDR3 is TGTGCCAGCAGCTCCGTGGGGCTAACGGGACAGGGCGTGCATTTT. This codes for CASSSVGLTGQGVHF.